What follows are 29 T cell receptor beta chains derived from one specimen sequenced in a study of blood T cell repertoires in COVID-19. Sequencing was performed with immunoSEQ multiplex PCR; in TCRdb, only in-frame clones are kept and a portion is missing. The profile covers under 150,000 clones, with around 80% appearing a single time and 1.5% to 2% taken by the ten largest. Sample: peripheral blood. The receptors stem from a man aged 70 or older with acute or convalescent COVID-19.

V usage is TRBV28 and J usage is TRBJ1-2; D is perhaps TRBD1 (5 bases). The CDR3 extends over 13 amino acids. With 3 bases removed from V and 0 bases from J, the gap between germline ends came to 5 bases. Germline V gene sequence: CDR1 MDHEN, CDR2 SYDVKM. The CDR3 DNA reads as TGTGCCAGCAGTTTGACAGCTAACTATGGCTACACCTTC. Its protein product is CASSLTANYGYTF.

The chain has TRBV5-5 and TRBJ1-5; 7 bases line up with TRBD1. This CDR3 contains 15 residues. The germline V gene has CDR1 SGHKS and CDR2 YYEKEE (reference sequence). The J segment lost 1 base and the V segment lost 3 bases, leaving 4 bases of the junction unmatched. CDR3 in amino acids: CASSSTGVSNQPQHF. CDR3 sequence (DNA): TGTGCCAGCAGCTCTACAGGGGTCAGCAATCAGCCCCAGCATTTT.

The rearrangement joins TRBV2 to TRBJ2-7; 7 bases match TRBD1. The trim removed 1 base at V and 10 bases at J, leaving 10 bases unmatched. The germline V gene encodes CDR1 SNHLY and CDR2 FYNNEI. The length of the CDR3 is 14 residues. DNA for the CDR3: TGTGCCAGCAGTGAAGGCCTTCAAACAGGGGATCAGTACTTC. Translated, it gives CASSEGLQTGDQYF.

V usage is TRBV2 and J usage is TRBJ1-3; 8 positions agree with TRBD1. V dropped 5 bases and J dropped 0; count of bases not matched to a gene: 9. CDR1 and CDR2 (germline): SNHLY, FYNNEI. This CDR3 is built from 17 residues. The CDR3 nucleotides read TGTGCCAGCAGTCCCCAGGGACAGGCGCCCTCTGGAAACACCATATATTTT. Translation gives CASSPQGQAPSGNTIYF.

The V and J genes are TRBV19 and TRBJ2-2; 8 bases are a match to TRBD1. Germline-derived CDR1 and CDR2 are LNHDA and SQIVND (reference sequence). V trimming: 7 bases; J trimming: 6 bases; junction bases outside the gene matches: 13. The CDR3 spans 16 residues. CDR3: CASNTPGQGASGELFF. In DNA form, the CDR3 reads TGTGCCAGTAATACCCCGGGGCAGGGGGCGTCCGGGGAGCTGTTTTTT.

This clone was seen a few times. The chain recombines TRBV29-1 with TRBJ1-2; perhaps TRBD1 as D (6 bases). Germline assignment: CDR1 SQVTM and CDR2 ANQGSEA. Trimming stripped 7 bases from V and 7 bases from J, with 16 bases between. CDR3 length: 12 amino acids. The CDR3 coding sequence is TGCAGCGCCTCTGGAACAGGGCCTGGCTACACCTTC. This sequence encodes CSASGTGPGYTF.

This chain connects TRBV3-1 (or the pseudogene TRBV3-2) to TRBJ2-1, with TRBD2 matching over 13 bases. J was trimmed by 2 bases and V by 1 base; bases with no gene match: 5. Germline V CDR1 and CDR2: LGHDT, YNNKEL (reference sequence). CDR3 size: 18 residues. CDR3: CASSQGTSGGEAYNEQFF. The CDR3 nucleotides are TGTGCCAGCAGCCAAGGGACTAGCGGGGGAGAAGCCTACAATGAGCAGTTCTTC.

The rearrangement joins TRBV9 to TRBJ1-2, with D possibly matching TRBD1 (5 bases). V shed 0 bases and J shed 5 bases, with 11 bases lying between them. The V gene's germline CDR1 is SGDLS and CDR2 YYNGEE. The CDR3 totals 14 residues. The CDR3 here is CASSVASGGYGYTF. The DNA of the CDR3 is TGTGCCAGCAGCGTAGCTTCGGGGGGGTATGGCTACACCTTC.

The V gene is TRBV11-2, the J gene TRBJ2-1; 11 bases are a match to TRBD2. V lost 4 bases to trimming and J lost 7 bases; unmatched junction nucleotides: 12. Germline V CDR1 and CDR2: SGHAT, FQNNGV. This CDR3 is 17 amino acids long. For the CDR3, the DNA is TGTGCCAGCAGCTCCTCCGGACTAGCGGGTCCCGGGAATGAGCAGTTCTTC. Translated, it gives CASSSSGLAGPGNEQFF.

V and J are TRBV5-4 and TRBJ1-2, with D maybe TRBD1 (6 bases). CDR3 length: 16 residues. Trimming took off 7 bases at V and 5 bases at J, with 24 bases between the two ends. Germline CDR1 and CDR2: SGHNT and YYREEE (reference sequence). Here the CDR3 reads CASGRGGDFARYGYTF. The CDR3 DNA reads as TGTGCCAGCGGCCGTGGGGGCGACTTTGCCCGATATGGCTACACCTTC.

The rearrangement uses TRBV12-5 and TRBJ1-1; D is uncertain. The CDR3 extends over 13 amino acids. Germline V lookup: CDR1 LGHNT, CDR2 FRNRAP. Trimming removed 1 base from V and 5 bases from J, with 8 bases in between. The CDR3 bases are TGTGCTAGTGGTTTGGCGGCGGGGACTGAAGCTTTCTTT. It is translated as CASGLAAGTEAFF.

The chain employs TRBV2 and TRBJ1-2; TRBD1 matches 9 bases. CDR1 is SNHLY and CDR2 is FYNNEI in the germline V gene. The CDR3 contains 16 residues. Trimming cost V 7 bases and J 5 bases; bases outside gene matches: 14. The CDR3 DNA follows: TGTGCCAGCATACTGGACAGGGGCTCTCCCTCTTATGGCTACACCTTC. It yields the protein CASILDRGSPSYGYTF.

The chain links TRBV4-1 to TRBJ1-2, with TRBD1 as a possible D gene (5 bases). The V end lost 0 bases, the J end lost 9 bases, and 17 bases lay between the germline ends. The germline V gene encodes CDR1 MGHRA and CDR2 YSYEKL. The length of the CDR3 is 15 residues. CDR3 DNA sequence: TGCGCCAGCAGCCAAGAATTGGGACTAACTATTCGCTACACCTTC. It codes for CASSQELGLTIRYTF.

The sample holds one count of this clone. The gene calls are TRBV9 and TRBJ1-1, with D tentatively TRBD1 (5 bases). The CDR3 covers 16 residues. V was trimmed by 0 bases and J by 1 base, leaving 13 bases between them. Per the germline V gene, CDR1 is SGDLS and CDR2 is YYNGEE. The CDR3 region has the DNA TGTGCCAGCAGCGTAGACCTAAGACAGAAGAACACTGAAGCTTTCTTT. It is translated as CASSVDLRQKNTEAFF.

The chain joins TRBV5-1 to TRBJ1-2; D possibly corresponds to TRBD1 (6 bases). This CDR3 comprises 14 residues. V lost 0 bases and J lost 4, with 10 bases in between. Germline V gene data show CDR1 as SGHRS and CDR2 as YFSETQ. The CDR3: CASSLDRASYGYTF. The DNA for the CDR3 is TGCGCCAGCAGCTTGGACAGGGCCTCCTATGGCTACACCTTC.

The DNA for the CDR3 is TGTGCCTGGAGTGTCCCCGGGACAGGCGGAAACACCATATATTTT. The encoded protein is CAWSVPGTGGNTIYF. The chain is built from TRBV30 and TRBJ1-3; 8 bases fit TRBD1. Germline V gives CDR1 GTSNPN, CDR2 SVGIG (reference sequence). The CDR3 spans 15 residues. The ends lost 0 bases at V and 4 bases at J; junction bases unmatched: 5.

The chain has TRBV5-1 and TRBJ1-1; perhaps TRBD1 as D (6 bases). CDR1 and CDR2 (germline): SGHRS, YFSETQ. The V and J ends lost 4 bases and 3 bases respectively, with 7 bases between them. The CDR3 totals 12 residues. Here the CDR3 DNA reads TGCGCCAGCAGCCAGGGGCACACTGAAGCTTTCTTT. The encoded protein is CASSQGHTEAFF. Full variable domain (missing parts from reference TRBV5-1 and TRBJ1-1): KAGVTQTPRYLIKTRGQQVTLSCSPISGHRSVSWYQQTPGQGLQFLFEYFSETQRNKGNFPGRFSGRQFSNSRSEMNVSTLELGDSALYLCASSQGHTEAFFGQGTRLTVV.

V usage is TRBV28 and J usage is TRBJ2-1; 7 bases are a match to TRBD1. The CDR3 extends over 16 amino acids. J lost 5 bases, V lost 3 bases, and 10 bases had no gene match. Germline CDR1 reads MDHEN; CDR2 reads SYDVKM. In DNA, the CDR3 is TGTGCCAGCAGTTTTTTGGGGGACAGTAGCAACAATGAGCAGTTCTTC. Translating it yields CASSFLGDSSNNEQFF.

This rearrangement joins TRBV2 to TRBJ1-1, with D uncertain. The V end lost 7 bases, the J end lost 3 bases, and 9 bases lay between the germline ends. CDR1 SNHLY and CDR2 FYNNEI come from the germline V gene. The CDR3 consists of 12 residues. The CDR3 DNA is TGTGCCAGCAATGCGAGGGACACTGAAGCTTTCTTT. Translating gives CASNARDTEAFF.

The CDR3 nucleotides are TGTGCCAGCAGTTACGCCAGGGGGTACGAGCAGTACTTC. Protein sequence: CASSYARGYEQYF. The J gene is TRBJ2-7, the V gene TRBV6-5, with 7 nucleotides matching TRBD1. The V gene's germline CDR1 is MNHEY and CDR2 SVGAGI. The junction had 2 bases not matched to a gene; V was cut back by 2 bases and J by 4 bases. CDR3 size: 13 residues.

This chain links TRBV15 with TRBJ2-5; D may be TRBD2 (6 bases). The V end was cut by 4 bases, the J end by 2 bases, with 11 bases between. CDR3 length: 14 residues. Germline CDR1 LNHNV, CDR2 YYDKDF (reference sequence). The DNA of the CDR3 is TGTGCCACCAGCACGGGGGACCGACAAGAGACCCAGTACTTC. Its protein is CATSTGDRQETQYF.

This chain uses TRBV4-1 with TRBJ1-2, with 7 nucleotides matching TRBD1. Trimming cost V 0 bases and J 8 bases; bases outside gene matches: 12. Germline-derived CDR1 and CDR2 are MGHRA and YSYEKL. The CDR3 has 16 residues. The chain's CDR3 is CASSQDRGTVMRGYTF. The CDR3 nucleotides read TGCGCCAGCAGCCAAGATCGTGGGACAGTCATGAGAGGCTACACCTTC.

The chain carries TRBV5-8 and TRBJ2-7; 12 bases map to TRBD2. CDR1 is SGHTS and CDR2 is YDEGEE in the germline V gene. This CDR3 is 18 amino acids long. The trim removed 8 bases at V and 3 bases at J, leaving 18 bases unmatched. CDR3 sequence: CASRDTYLAGGYVYEQYF. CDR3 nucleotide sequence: TGTGCCAGTCGGGACACCTATCTAGCGGGGGGGTATGTCTACGAGCAGTACTTC.

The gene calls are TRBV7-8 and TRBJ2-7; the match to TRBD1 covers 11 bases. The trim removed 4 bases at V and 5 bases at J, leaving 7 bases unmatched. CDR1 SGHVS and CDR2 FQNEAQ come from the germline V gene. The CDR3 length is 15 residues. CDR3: CASSSRDRGFHEQYF. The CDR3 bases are TGTGCCAGCAGCTCCCGGGACAGGGGGTTCCACGAGCAGTACTTC.

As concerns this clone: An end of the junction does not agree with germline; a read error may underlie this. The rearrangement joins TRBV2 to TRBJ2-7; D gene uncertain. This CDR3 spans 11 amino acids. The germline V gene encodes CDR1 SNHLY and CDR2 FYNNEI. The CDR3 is CASSLQTVASF. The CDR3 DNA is TGTGCCAGCAGCCTACAGACGGTGGCTTCCTTC.

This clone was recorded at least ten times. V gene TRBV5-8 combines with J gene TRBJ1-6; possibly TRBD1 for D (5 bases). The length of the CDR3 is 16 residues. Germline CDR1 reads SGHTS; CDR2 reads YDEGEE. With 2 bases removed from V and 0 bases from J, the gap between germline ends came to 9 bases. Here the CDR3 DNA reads TGTGCCAGCAGCTTACAGGTTGGCTCCTATAATTCACCCCTCCACTTT. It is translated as CASSLQVGSYNSPLHF. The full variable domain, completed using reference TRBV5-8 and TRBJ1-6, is EAGVTQSPTHLIKTRGQQATLRCSPISGHTSVYWYQQALGLGLQFLLWYDEGEERNRGNFPPRFSGRQFPNYSSELNVNALELEDSALYLCASSLQVGSYNSPLHFGNGTRLTVT.

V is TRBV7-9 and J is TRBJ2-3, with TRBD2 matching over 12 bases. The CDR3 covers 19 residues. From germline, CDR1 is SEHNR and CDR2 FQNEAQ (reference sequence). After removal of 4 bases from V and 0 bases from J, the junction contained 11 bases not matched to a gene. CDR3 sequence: CASSSPATSGGTSTDTQYF. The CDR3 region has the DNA TGTGCCAGCAGCTCCCCCGCTACTAGCGGGGGGACTAGCACAGATACGCAGTATTTT.

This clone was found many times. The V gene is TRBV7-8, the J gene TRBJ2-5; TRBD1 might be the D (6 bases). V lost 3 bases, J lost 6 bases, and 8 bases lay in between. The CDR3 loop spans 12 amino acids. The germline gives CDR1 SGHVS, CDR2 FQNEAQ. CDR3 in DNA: TGTGCCAGCAGCTTTCAGGGGAAGACCCAGTACTTC. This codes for CASSFQGKTQYF.

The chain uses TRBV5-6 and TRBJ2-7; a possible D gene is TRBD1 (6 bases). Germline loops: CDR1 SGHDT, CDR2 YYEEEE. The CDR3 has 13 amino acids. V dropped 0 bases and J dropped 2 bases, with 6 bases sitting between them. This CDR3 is CASSLGGPYEQYF. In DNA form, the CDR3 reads TGTGCCAGCAGCTTGGGGGGGCCCTACGAGCAGTACTTC.